This TCR beta chain stems from a study of human T cells and chemical hapten exposure. Study-wide background: Yields of TCR per sample differed, chiefly owing to small differences in pooled library volume. The study's findings and limits: Sensitization with DPC brought no change to TCRs above 1 in 1000 in frequency.

Original handling: Between 23,224 and 690,600 TCRs appeared in each sample, and the median stood at approximately 100,000. TCRdb fed the RACE reads into MiXCR, producing one record per CDR3 protein. TCRdb, not the authors, supplied the V and J calls. The sample records under 400,000 distinct CDR3 sequences, 5% to 6.5% being singletons. The CDR3 spans 15 residues. The germline gives CDR1 SEHNR, CDR2 FQNEAQ (reference sequence). V lost 5 bases and J 5 bases, leaving 15 bases between the germline ends. Note on this clonotype: Antigen specificity is unknown.

Time point reported: pre-sensitization, week 0. Treatment noted: therapeutic diphenylcyclopropenone sensitization with weekly scalp DPC. This TCR was sampled from a woman in her forties or fifties with alopecia areata. Some clones in this sample may be carry-over from other donors' samples. The chain uses TRBV7-9 and TRBJ1-4; D ambiguous. The material sequenced was whole blood, taken in connection with sensitization to the hapten diphenylcyclopropenone (DPC). The CDR3 nucleotides are TGTGCCAGCAGCGCAGGTTCCGTTAAAAATGAAAAACTGTTTTTT. As protein: CASSAGSVKNEKLFF.